This T cell receptor beta chain was retrieved from a study of shared clonotypes between healthy human individuals. Clones were sequenced by immunoSEQ multiplex PCR, and TCRdb holds only the in-frame ones, with some missing. The sample contains some 2,000,000 clones, around 95% of which appear only once. This CDR3 is built from 15 residues. J lost 7 bases, V lost 2 bases, and 8 bases had no gene match. From germline, CDR1 is LNHNV and CDR2 YYDKDF (reference sequence). CD4+ cells were split into CD45RA+ naive and CD45RA-negative memory subsets. The sequencing input was naive CD4+ T cells sorted from blood. The subset: CD45RA+ positively selected. This chain links TRBV15 with TRBJ2-1, with 7 bases matching TRBD2. This TCR came from a man between 18 and 29 years old in good health. The CDR3 DNA follows: TGTGCCACCAGCAGACCTGGCGGGAGTGGGAATGAGCAGTTCTTC. It translates to CATSRPGGSGNEQFF.